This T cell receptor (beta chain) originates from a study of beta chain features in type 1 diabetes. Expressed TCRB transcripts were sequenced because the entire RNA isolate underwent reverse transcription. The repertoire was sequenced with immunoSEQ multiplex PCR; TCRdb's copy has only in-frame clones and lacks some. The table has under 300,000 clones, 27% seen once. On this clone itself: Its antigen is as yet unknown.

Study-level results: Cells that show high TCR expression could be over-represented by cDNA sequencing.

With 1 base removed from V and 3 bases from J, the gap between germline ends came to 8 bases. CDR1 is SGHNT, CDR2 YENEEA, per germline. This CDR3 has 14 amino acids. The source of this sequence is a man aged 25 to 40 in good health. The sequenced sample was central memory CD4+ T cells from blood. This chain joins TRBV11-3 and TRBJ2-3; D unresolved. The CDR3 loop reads CASSLAPWTDTQYF. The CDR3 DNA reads TGTGCCAGCAGCTTAGCCCCGTGGACAGATACGCAGTATTTT.